The clone carrying this T cell receptor (beta chain) was counted only a few times. The data stem from a study of blood T cell repertoires in COVID-19. About the research overall: Donors in the United States, Italy and Spain gave samples during acute or convalescent COVID-19. Sample material is recorded as cDNA or gDNA derived from T cells, B-cell-depleted T cells, or PBMCs.

Looked up from germline, CDR1 is SGDLS and CDR2 is YYNGEE. V was pared by 1 base and J by 0 bases, with 4 bases between. The CDR3 has 13 amino acids. Original analysis: How many nucleated cells were present was estimated from reference gene primer amplification. Assay used: immunoSEQ multiplex PCR; TCRdb lists only in-frame clones, some missing. V and J calls and clone size come straight from that table; D and trimming were deduced from the DNA. The sample has fewer than 150,000 clones; 70% to 80% are singletons. Sequencing input: peripheral blood. The source is a man aged 60 to 69 who had recovered from COVID-19. The chain uses TRBV9 and TRBJ1-1; D unresolved. The DNA of the CDR3 is TGTGCCAGCAGCGTACAGGTGAACACTGAAGCTTTCTTT. Translating gives CASSVQVNTEAFF. The entire variable domain, with the rest obtained from reference TRBV9 and TRBJ1-1, is as follows: DSGVTQTPKHLITATGQRVTLRCSPRSGDLSVYWYQQSLDQGLQFLIQYYNGEERAKGNILERFSAQQFPDLHSELNLSSLELGDSALYFCASSVQVNTEAFFGQGTRLTVV.